Listed below are T cell receptor beta chains from one sample, sequenced in a study of spatial heterogeneity in lung cancer. TCRdb re-analysed the 5' RACE reads in MiXCR, keeping a single row per CDR3 protein. The sample yields about 80,000 distinct CDR3 sequences, 8% seen once. The material sequenced was PBMCs, taken at surgery. These receptors were collected from a male donor with early-stage non-small cell lung cancer. Both conserved end residues are part of each CDR3. A D gene is named only where the DNA matches it firmly. Clone size, where shown, is once, few, many, or a class for clones that have expanded.

j_call,v_call,d_call,clone_size,cdr3_nt,cdr3_aa
TRBJ1-5,TRBV5-1,-,few,TGCGCCAGCAGCTTGTCGGGAGTTAGCAATCAGCCCCAGCATTTT,CASSLSGVSNQPQHF
TRBJ1-1,TRBV29-1,-,many,TGCAGCGTCGTTAGGGGGAACACTGAAGCTTTCTTT,CSVVRGNTEAFF
TRBJ2-7,TRBV4-1,TRBD1,-,TGCGCCAGCAGCCAAGATGAGGTCGGGACAGGGTCGCACGAGCAGTACTTC,CASSQDEVGTGSHEQYF
TRBJ2-5,TRBV9,-,many,TGTGCCAGCAGCGTAGTAGGAGAGACCCAGTACTTC,CASSVVGETQYF
TRBJ2-7,TRBV12-3/TRBV12-4,-,many,TGTGCCAGCAGTTTATCGCGTTACGAGCAGTACTTC,CASSLSRYEQYF
TRBJ2-3,TRBV10-3,TRBD2,-,TGTGCCATCAGCGTACTAGCGGGAGGGCCCGGCACAGATACGCAGTATTTT,CAISVLAGGPGTDTQYF
TRBJ2-3,TRBV12-5,-,-,TGTGCTAGTGGTGAGGGTTCCCGAACAGATACGCAGTATTTT,CASGEGSRTDTQYF
TRBJ2-7,TRBV19,TRBD2,many,TGTGCCAGTAGCACTTCTGGACTAGGCAGTTCCTACGAGCAGTACTTC,CASSTSGLGSSYEQYF
TRBJ2-2,TRBV20-1,-,many,TGCAGTGCTAGTCGATGGGGGTCAGCCACCGGGGAGCTGTTTTTT,CSASRWGSATGELFF
TRBJ2-3,TRBV27,-,many,TGTGCCAGCAGTTTATCGAGGGGATCCGATACGCAGTATTTT,CASSLSRGSDTQYF
TRBJ2-1,TRBV11-2,TRBD1,-,TGTGCCAGCAGCCCGGCAGGGGGTACAAATGAGCAGTTCTTC,CASSPAGGTNEQFF
TRBJ2-7,TRBV21-1,-,many,TGTGCCAGCAGCAAGGGGTCCGCGGTAAGAGGGTGCGAGCAGTACTTC,CASSKGSAVRGCEQYF
TRBJ1-2,TRBV6-2/TRBV6-3,-,few,TGTGCCAGCAGTCCGGGTCTTTCTTATGGCTACACCTTC,CASSPGLSYGYTF
TRBJ1-4,TRBV7-9,-,-,TGTGCCAGCAGCCGAGGGGACCCGTGGGAAAAACTGTTTTTT,CASSRGDPWEKLFF
TRBJ1-1,TRBV10-3,TRBD1,-,TGTGCCATCAGTGGGGACAGTATGAACATTGAAGCTTTCTTT,CAISGDSMNIEAFF
TRBJ2-2,TRBV30,-,many,TGTGCCTGGAGTCCTGACGTCTCCGGGGAGCTGTTTTTT,CAWSPDVSGELFF
TRBJ2-5,TRBV5-1,TRBD1,many,TGCGCCAGCAGCCCCGGGACAGAGCAAGAGACCCAGTACTTC,CASSPGTEQETQYF
TRBJ2-1,TRBV5-4,-,many,TGTGCCAGCAGCGGAGTAGGGGCCTACAATGAGCAGTTCTTC,CASSGVGAYNEQFF
TRBJ1-1,TRBV5-1,TRBD1,many,TGCGCCAGCAGCTTAGCCTACAGGGGGCCAAACACTGAAGCTTTCTTT,CASSLAYRGPNTEAFF
TRBJ1-5,TRBV5-5,-,few,TGTGCCAGCAGCTCCCAGGGATTGAGTCAGCCCCAGCATTTT,CASSSQGLSQPQHF
TRBJ2-7,TRBV5-1,-,-,TGCGCCAGCAGCCTGACCCTCACCGGCGCCTACGAGCAGTACTTC,CASSLTLTGAYEQYF
TRBJ2-1,TRBV7-8,TRBD2,many,TGTGCCAGCAGCTTAGTAGCGGGAGGGTTGAATGAGCAGTTCTTC,CASSLVAGGLNEQFF